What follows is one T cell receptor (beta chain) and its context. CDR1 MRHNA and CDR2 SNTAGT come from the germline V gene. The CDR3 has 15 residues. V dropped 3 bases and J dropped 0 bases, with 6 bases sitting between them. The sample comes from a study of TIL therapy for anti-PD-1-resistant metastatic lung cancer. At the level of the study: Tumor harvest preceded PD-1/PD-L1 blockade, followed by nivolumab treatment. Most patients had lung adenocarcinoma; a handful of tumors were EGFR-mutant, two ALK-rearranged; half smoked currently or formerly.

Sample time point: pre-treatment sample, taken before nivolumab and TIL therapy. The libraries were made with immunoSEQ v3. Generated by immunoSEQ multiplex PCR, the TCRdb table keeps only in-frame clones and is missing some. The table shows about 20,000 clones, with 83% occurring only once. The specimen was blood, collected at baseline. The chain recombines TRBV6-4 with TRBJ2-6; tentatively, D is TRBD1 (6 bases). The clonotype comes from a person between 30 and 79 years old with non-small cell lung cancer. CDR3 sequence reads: CASSEDSSGANVLTF. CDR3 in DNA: TGTGCCAGCAGTGAGGACAGCTCTGGGGCCAACGTCCTGACTTTC.